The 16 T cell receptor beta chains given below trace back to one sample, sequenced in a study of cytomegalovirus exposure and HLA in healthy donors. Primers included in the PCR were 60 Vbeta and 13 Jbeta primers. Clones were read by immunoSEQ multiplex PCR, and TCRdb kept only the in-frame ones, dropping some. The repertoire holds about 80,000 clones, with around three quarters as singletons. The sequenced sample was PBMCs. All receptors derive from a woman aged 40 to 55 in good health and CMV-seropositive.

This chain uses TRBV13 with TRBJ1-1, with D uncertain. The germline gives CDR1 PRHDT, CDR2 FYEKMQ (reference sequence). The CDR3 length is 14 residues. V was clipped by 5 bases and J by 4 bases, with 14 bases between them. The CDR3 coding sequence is TGTGCCAGCAGCCGACACTGGGAGATCACTGAAGCTTTCTTT. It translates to CASSRHWEITEAFF.

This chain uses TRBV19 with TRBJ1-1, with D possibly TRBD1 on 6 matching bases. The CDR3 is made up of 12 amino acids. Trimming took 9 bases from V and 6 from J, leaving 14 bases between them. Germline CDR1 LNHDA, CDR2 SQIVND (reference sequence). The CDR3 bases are TGTGCCAGCGCCCGACAGGAAGCTGAAGCTTTCTTT. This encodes CASARQEAEAFF.

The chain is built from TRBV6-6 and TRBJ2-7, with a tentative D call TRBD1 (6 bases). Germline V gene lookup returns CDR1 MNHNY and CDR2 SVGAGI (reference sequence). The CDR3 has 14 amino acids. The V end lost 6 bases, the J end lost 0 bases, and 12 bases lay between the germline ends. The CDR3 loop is CASRDSMTSYEQYF. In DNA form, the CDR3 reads TGTGCCAGCAGGGACAGCATGACCTCCTACGAGCAGTACTTC.

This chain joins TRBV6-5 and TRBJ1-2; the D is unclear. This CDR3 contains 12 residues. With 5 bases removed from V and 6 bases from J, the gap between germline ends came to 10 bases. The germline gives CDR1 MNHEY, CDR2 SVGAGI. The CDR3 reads CASSTETNGYTF. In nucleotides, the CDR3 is TGTGCCAGCAGTACCGAGACAAATGGCTACACCTTC.

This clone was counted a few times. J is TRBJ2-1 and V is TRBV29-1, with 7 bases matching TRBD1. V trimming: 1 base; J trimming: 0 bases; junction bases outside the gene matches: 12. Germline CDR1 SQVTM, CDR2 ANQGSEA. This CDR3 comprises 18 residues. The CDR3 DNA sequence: TGCAGCGTTGAAGGGTATGGGGACAGTCCTAACTCCTACAATGAGCAGTTCTTC. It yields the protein CSVEGYGDSPNSYNEQFF.

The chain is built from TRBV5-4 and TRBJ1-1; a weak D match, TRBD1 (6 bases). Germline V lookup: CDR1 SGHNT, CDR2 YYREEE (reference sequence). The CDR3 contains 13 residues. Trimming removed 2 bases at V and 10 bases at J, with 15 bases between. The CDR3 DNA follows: TGTGCCAGCAGCTTAACAGGGTCTTCAGGAGCTTTCTTT. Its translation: CASSLTGSSGAFF.

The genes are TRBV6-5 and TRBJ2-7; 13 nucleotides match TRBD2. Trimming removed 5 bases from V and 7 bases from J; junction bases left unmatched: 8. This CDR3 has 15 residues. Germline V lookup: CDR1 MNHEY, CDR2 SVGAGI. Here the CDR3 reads CASSRRTSGRGEQYF. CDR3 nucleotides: TGTGCCAGCAGTCGTAGGACTAGCGGGAGAGGTGAGCAGTACTTC.

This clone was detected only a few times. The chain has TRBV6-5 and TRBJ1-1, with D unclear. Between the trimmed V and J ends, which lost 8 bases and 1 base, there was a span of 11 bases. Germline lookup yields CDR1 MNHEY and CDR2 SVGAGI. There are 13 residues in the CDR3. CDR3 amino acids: CASAEGQNTEAFF. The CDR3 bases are TGTGCCAGCGCCGAGGGCCAGAACACTGAAGCTTTCTTT.

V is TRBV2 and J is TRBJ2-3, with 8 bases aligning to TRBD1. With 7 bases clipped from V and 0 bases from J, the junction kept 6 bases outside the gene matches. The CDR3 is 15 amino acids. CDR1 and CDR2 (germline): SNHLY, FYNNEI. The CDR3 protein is CASTPDRGSTDTQYF. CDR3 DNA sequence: TGTGCCAGCACCCCTGACAGGGGCAGCACAGATACGCAGTATTTT. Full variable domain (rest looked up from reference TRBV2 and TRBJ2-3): EPEVTQTPSHQVTQMGQEVILRCVPISNHLYFYWYRQILGQKVEFLVSFYNNEISEKSEIFDDQFSVERPDGSNFTLKIRSTKLEDSAMYFCASTPDRGSTDTQYFGPGTRLTVL.

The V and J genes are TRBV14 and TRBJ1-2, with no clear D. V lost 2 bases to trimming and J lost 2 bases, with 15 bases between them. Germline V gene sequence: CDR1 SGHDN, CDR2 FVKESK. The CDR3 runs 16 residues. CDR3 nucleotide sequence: TGTGCCAGCAGCCAATTAACCGGGGTAGGAAACTATGGCTACACCTTC. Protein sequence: CASSQLTGVGNYGYTF.

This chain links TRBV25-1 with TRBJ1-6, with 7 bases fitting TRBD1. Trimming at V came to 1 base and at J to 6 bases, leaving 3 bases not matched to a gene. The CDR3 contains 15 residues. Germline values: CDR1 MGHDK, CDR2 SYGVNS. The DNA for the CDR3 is TGTGCCAGCAGTGAATTTAGGGGGCCTAATTCACCCCTCCACTTT. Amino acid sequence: CASSEFRGPNSPLHF.

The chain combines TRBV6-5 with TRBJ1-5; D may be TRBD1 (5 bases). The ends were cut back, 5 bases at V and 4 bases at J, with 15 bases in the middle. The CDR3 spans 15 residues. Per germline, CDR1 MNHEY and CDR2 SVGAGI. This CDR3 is CASSGATLGNQPQHF. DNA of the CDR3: TGTGCCAGCAGTGGGGCCACCCTGGGGAATCAGCCCCAGCATTTT.

For the CDR3, the DNA is TGTGCCAGCAGTGCCCAGCGGACGTACCAAGAGACCCAGTACTTC. It yields the protein CASSAQRTYQETQYF. This chain connects TRBV2 to TRBJ2-5; possible D gene TRBD2, 5 bases. The ends were cut back, 4 bases at V and 0 bases at J, with 12 bases in the middle. Per the germline V gene, CDR1 is SNHLY and CDR2 is FYNNEI. This CDR3 is built from 15 residues. Using reference TRBV2 and TRBJ2-5 for the parts outside the CDR3, the full variable domain is EPEVTQTPSHQVTQMGQEVILRCVPISNHLYFYWYRQILGQKVEFLVSFYNNEISEKSEIFDDQFSVERPDGSNFTLKIRSTKLEDSAMYFCASSAQRTYQETQYFGPGTRLLVL.

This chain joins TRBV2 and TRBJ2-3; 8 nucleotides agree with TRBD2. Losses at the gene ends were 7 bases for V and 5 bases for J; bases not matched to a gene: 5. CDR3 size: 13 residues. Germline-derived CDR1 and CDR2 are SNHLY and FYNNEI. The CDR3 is CASNGGALDTQYF. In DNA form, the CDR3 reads TGTGCCAGCAACGGGGGGGCCTTAGATACGCAGTATTTT.

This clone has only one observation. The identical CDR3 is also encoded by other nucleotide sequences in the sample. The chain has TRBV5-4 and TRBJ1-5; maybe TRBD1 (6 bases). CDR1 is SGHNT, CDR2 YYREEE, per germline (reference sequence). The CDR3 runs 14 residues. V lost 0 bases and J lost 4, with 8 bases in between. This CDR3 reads CASSLAGQNQPQHF. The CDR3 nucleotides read TGTGCCAGCAGCTTGGCTGGACAGAATCAGCCCCAGCATTTT. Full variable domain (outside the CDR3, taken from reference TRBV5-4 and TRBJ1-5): ETGVTQSPTHLIKTRGQQVTLRCSSQSGHNTVSWYQQALGQGPQFIFQYYREEENGRGNFPPRFSGLQFPNYSSELNVNALELDDSALYLCASSLAGQNQPQHFGDGTRLSIL.

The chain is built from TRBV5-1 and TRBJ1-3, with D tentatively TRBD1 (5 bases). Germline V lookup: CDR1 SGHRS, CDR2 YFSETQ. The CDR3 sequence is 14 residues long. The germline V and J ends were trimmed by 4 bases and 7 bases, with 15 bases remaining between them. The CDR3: CASSRQSGENTIYF. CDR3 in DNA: TGCGCCAGCAGCCGACAGTCCGGTGAGAACACCATATATTTT.